A selection of T cell receptor beta chains follows, all from one sample in a study of metastatic and nonmetastatic thyroid tumors. From the PCR reads, TCRdb re-called clones with MiXCR. The profile shows approximately 31,000 clones, almost 30% of them singletons. The sample taken for sequencing was blood. The origin of the receptors is a female donor with papillary thyroid cancer or a benign thyroid nodule (not recorded which). Some clones in this sample may be carry-over from other donors' samples. Each CDR3 is given with its conserved first and last residue. D genes are given only for firm matches. Size is stated for part of the rows, as once, few or many counts, or as a class when the clone is expanded.

CDR3 protein,CDR3 DNA,D gene,V gene,J gene,clone size
CASSPGQGEKLFF,TGTGCCAGCTCTCCGGGACAGGGCGAAAAACTGTTTTTT,TRBD1,TRBV18,TRBJ1-4,many
CASSLDRGGYTF,TGTGCCAGCAGCTTAGATCGGGGTGGCTACACCTTC,-,TRBV7-2,TRBJ1-2,medium-sized
CASRRGVGRRETQYF,TGTGCCAGCAGGAGAGGGGTGGGAAGGAGGGAGACCCAGTACTTC,-,TRBV6-1,TRBJ2-5,many
CASSLMGTGSYEQYF,TGTGCCAGCAGTTTAATGGGGACAGGGTCCTACGAGCAGTACTTC,TRBD1,TRBV28,TRBJ2-7,few
CSATELRGRGFYTF,TGCAGTGCTACCGAACTCAGGGGGCGCGGGTTCTACACCTTC,TRBD1,TRBV20-1,TRBJ1-2,-
CASIRQRGAGNTIYF,TGTGCCAGCATCAGACAGCGGGGGGCTGGAAACACCATATATTTT,-,TRBV6-1,TRBJ1-3,-
CASSSLGSYGYTF,TGTGCCAGCAGCTCCCTGGGCTCCTATGGCTACACCTTC,-,TRBV7-2,TRBJ1-2,-
CASSEALSGERNTIYF,TGTGCCAGCAGTGAAGCGCTGAGTGGGGAAAGAAACACCATATATTTT,-,TRBV6-1,TRBJ1-3,few
CASSTQGELYNEQFF,TGTGCCAGCAGTACCCAGGGGGAGCTGTACAATGAGCAGTTCTTC,TRBD1,TRBV6-1,TRBJ2-1,few
CASRGRDRVYGYTF,TGTGCCAGCAGGGGCCGGGACAGGGTTTATGGCTACACCTTC,TRBD1,TRBV13,TRBJ1-2,-